These T cell receptor beta chains were read from a single sample in a study of T cells after yellow fever vaccination. TCRdb processed the 5' RACE reads anew with MiXCR; each CDR3 protein has one entry. The table shows 340,000 or so distinct CDR3 sequences, with around 13% occurring only once. The source material was CD4+ T cells sorted from PBMCs, sampled 15 days after the yellow fever booster vaccination. The receptors derive from a man aged 18-30 years who received the YFV17D yellow fever vaccine. The CDR3 runs from the conserved cysteine through the conserved F or W. Each record gives: V gene, clone size, D gene, CDR3 length, J gene, CDR3 DNA, CDR3 protein. A D gene is named only where the DNA matches it firmly. Clone size, where shown, is once, few, many, or a class for clones that have expanded.

V gene: TRBV5-1
clone size: .
D gene: .
CDR3 length: 13
J gene: TRBJ1-2
CDR3 DNA: TGCGCCAGCAGGACGCGCAGGGAGGACGGCTACACCTTC
CDR3 protein: CASRTRREDGYTF

V gene: TRBV6-2/TRBV6-3
clone size: few
D gene: .
CDR3 length: 11
J gene: TRBJ1-1
CDR3 DNA: TGTGCCAGCACTCAGGGGTCTGAAGCTTTCTTT
CDR3 protein: CASTQGSEAFF

V gene: TRBV6-2/TRBV6-3
clone size: many
D gene: .
CDR3 length: 12
J gene: TRBJ2-7
CDR3 DNA: TGTGCCAGCAGTCGACAGACCTACGAGCAGTACTTC
CDR3 protein: CASSRQTYEQYF

V gene: TRBV3-1
clone size: few
D gene: .
CDR3 length: 13
J gene: TRBJ2-2
CDR3 DNA: TGTGCCAGCAGCGGAAGGTACACCGGGGAGCTGTTTTTT
CDR3 protein: CASSGRYTGELFF

V gene: TRBV20-1
clone size: few
D gene: .
CDR3 length: 12
J gene: TRBJ2-3
CDR3 DNA: TGCAGTGCTAGTTCTGACACAGATACGCAGTATTTT
CDR3 protein: CSASSDTDTQYF

V gene: TRBV6-5
clone size: .
D gene: .
CDR3 length: 16
J gene: TRBJ1-1
CDR3 DNA: TGTGCCAGCAGTTACTCGTATAAAGTCGGAGAGTTTGAAGCTTTCTTT
CDR3 protein: CASSYSYKVGEFEAFF

V gene: TRBV12-3/TRBV12-4
clone size: few
D gene: TRBD2
CDR3 length: 15
J gene: TRBJ2-5
CDR3 DNA: TGTGCCAGCAGAGCCGGACTAGCGGGCAAAGAGACCCAGTACTTC
CDR3 protein: CASRAGLAGKETQYF

V gene: TRBV12-3/TRBV12-4
clone size: .
D gene: .
CDR3 length: 12
J gene: TRBJ1-3
CDR3 DNA: TGTGCCAGCAGTTTATACGGGGACACCATATATTTT
CDR3 protein: CASSLYGDTIYF

V gene: TRBV6-5
clone size: few
D gene: .
CDR3 length: 15
J gene: TRBJ1-6
CDR3 DNA: TGTGCCACGAATCGGGAGCCGACCTTGAGTTCACCCCTCCACTTT
CDR3 protein: CATNREPTLSSPLHF

V gene: TRBV6-5
clone size: .
D gene: .
CDR3 length: 16
J gene: TRBJ1-6
CDR3 DNA: TGTGCCAGCAGTTACTCGAGGTCGCGTGTGGATTCACCCCTCCACTTT
CDR3 protein: CASSYSRSRVDSPLHF